Each of the 27 T cell receptor beta chains below was sequenced from the same sample in a study of CD8+ T cells in alopecia areata. Described treatment: oral pan-JAK inhibitor, 5-10 mg twice daily. The sequencing template was cDNA reverse transcribed from extracted RNA. Generated by immunoSEQ multiplex PCR, the TCRdb table keeps only in-frame clones and is missing some. The data show hundreds of thousands of clones, about two fifths seen once. Source: CD4+ T cells sorted from blood, taken between weeks 30 and 35, from a patient treated with tofacitinib. The receptor set was obtained from a human donor with alopecia areata.

V gene TRBV5-1 combines with J gene TRBJ1-1; D gene uncertain. Germline values: CDR1 SGHRS, CDR2 YFSETQ. The CDR3 is 14 residues long. V was cut by 5 bases and J by 1 base, with 12 bases left in between. The CDR3 spells CASRLTPGNTEAFF. CDR3 in DNA: TGCGCCAGCAGACTGACTCCCGGGAACACTGAAGCTTTCTTT.

This chain joins TRBV30 and TRBJ2-1, with 7 bases lining up with TRBD2. CDR1 and CDR2 from the germline V gene are GTSNPN and SVGIG (reference sequence). Losses at the gene ends were 7 bases for V and 4 bases for J; bases not matched to a gene: 7. The CDR3 loop spans 13 amino acids. CDR3 sequence reads: CASSSGMYNEQFF. CDR3 DNA: TGTGCCTCTTCTAGCGGAATGTACAATGAGCAGTTCTTC.

V is TRBV5-4 and J is TRBJ2-1, with D perhaps being TRBD1 or TRBD2 (8 bases each). This CDR3 has 15 residues. V lost 0 bases and J 10 bases, leaving 17 bases between the germline ends. Germline CDR1 SGHNT, CDR2 YYREEE (reference sequence). CDR3 in amino acids: CASSLGLAGTGEQFF. As DNA, the CDR3 is TGTGCCAGCAGCTTGGGGTTAGCGGGGACAGGCGAGCAGTTCTTC. Filled out from reference TRBV5-4 and TRBJ2-1, the complete variable domain reads ETGVTQSPTHLIKTRGQQVTLRCSSQSGHNTVSWYQQALGQGPQFIFQYYREEENGRGNFPPRFSGLQFPNYSSELNVNALELDDSALYLCASSLGLAGTGEQFFGPGTRLTVL.

This clone showed up just a few times. The rearrangement joins TRBV25-1 to TRBJ2-3; 9 nucleotides align to TRBD2. Germline lookup yields CDR1 MGHDK and CDR2 SYGVNS. The CDR3 has 14 residues. The V gene end was trimmed by 3 bases and the J gene end by 4 bases; junction bases not matched to a gene: 2. CDR3 amino acids: CASSDAGGPDTQYF. CDR3 nucleotide sequence: TGTGCCAGCAGTGACGCGGGGGGGCCAGATACGCAGTATTTT.

The J gene is TRBJ2-7, the V gene TRBV7-3; TRBD1 agrees at 7 bases. The CDR3 is 15 amino acids. CDR1 is SGHTA and CDR2 is FQGTGA in the germline V gene. The V and J ends lost 2 bases and 8 bases, in that order; junction bases with no gene match: 12. CDR3: CASSLSGQVSTKQYF. The CDR3, as DNA: TGTGCCAGCAGCTTATCAGGACAGGTGTCTACGAAGCAGTACTTC.

The V and J genes are TRBV7-2 and TRBJ1-2, with no clear D. V lost 0 bases and J lost 8, with 13 bases in between. This CDR3 comprises 14 residues. The germline gives CDR1 SGHTA, CDR2 FQGNSA. The DNA of the CDR3 is TGTGCCAGCAGCTTAGCTGCAGTGTATGGAGGCTACACCTTC. This gives the protein CASSLAAVYGGYTF. The variable domain in full, with the rest retrieved from reference TRBV7-2 and TRBJ1-2, is GAGVSQSPSNKVTEKGKDVELRCDPISGHTALYWYRQSLGQGLEFLIYFQGNSAPDKSGLPSDRFSAERTGGSVSTLTIQRTQQEDSAVYLCASSLAAVYGGYTFGSGTRLTVV.

The chain carries TRBV5-5 and TRBJ2-7; tentatively, D is TRBD2 (6 bases). Trimming cost V 4 bases and J 4 bases, with 24 bases left between them. The CDR3 is 17 amino acids. CDR1 and CDR2 (germline): SGHKS, YYEKEE (reference sequence). CDR3 region: CASSGLYREIEVYEQYF. In nucleotides, the CDR3 is TGTGCCAGCAGCGGACTTTACCGGGAGATCGAGGTATACGAGCAGTACTTC.

This clone was detected a few times. The chain uses TRBV30 and TRBJ2-5, with TRBD2 matching 7 bases. V lost 0 bases, J lost 2 bases, and 6 bases stayed unmatched. The CDR3 sequence is 15 residues long. The germline V gene encodes CDR1 GTSNPN and CDR2 SVGIG (reference sequence). For the CDR3, the DNA is TGTGCCTGGAGTGTGGGGACTACTTTTCAAGAGACCCAGTACTTC. Protein: CAWSVGTTFQETQYF.

The genes are TRBV28 and TRBJ1-2; no definite D call. Trimming took off 6 bases at V and 5 bases at J, with 10 bases between the two ends. There are 12 residues in the CDR3. CDR1 is MDHEN, CDR2 SYDVKM, per germline. The CDR3 reads CASRNPGYGYTF. As DNA, the CDR3 is TGTGCCAGCAGGAACCCGGGGTATGGCTACACCTTC.

This rearrangement joins TRBV5-6 to TRBJ2-7; D might be TRBD2 (5 bases). The germline V and J ends were trimmed by 4 bases and 5 bases, with 13 bases remaining between them. Germline V gives CDR1 SGHDT, CDR2 YYEEEE. The CDR3 totals 13 residues. CDR3 in amino acids: CASSLQGLDEQYF. CDR3 sequence (DNA): TGTGCCAGCAGCCTACAAGGACTGGACGAGCAGTACTTC. Filled out from reference TRBV5-6 and TRBJ2-7, the complete variable domain reads DAGVTQSPTHLIKTRGQQVTLRCSPKSGHDTVSWYQQALGQGPQFIFQYYEEEERQRGNFPDRFSGHQFPNYSSELNVNALLLGDSALYLCASSLQGLDEQYFGPGTRLTVT.

The chain couples TRBV9 to TRBJ2-1; 7 bases line up with TRBD2. Per the germline V gene, CDR1 is SGDLS and CDR2 is YYNGEE. CDR3 length equals 15 residues. The trim removed 0 bases at V and 9 bases at J, leaving 9 bases unmatched. The CDR3 sequence is CASSVAGQGGGEQFF. In DNA, the CDR3 is TGTGCCAGCAGCGTAGCTGGCCAGGGCGGGGGTGAGCAGTTCTTC.

This clone was recorded a few times. The chain has TRBV5-5 and TRBJ2-1, with 10 bases fitting TRBD1. Germline loops: CDR1 SGHKS, CDR2 YYEKEE (reference sequence). The CDR3 runs to 15 residues. The J segment lost 7 bases and the V segment lost 2 bases, leaving 6 bases of the junction unmatched. DNA for the CDR3: TGTGCCAGCAGCTTTTCCGGGACAGGGGTTAATGAGCAGTTCTTC. It encodes CASSFSGTGVNEQFF.

This clone was counted between two and nine times. V gene TRBV6-1 combines with J gene TRBJ1-1; D uncertain. V dropped 6 bases and J dropped 5 bases, with 10 bases sitting between them. The CDR3 spans 12 residues. Germline V lookup: CDR1 MNHNS, CDR2 SASEGT. The CDR3 protein is CASSHRRTEAFF. The CDR3 nucleotides are TGTGCCAGCAGCCACAGAAGGACTGAAGCTTTCTTT.

The chain couples TRBV27 to TRBJ1-1, with 12 bases that match TRBD1. V shed 4 bases and J 4 bases; nucleotides not matched to a gene: 10. The CDR3 totals 17 residues. Germline values: CDR1 MNHEY, CDR2 SMNVEV (reference sequence). The CDR3 loop is CASSSVPGQGAGTEAFF. The CDR3 DNA is TGTGCCAGCAGTTCGGTCCCGGGACAGGGGGCTGGCACTGAAGCTTTCTTT.

The chain links TRBV29-1 to TRBJ2-2; TRBD1 matches 8 bases. V trimming: 5 bases; J trimming: 6 bases; junction bases outside the gene matches: 5. CDR1 SQVTM and CDR2 ANQGSEA come from the germline V gene. The CDR3 sequence is 13 residues long. The CDR3 DNA is TGCAGCGTTTGGGGCAGGGGGCCCGGGGAGCTGTTTTTT. Translating gives CSVWGRGPGELFF.

This clone was detected a few times. The chain employs TRBV7-9 and TRBJ2-5, with D unresolved. This CDR3 has 13 amino acids. The V gene lost 0 bases and the J gene lost 0 bases, with 2 bases spanning the gap. The germline CDR1 and CDR2 sequences are SEHNR and FQNEAQ (reference sequence). CDR3: CASSLADQETQYF. CDR3 nucleotide sequence: TGTGCCAGCAGCTTAGCCGACCAAGAGACCCAGTACTTC.

This clone came up a few times. The rearrangement uses TRBV19 and TRBJ2-3; D not resolved. The CDR3 runs 12 residues. V lost 4 bases to trimming and J lost 1 base, with 3 bases between them. Germline assignment: CDR1 LNHDA and CDR2 SQIVND (reference sequence). CDR3 sequence: CASSTRTDTQYF. CDR3 nucleotides: TGTGCCAGTAGTACCCGCACAGATACGCAGTATTTT.

The chain recombines TRBV20-1 with TRBJ2-1; the match to TRBD2 covers 8 bases. The germline CDR1 and CDR2 sequences are DFQATT and SNEGSKA (reference sequence). CDR3 size: 10 residues. The J segment lost 13 bases and the V segment lost 5 bases, leaving 4 bases of the junction unmatched. In DNA form, the CDR3 reads TGCAGTGCTGAGCGGGGGCGACAGTTCTTC. It is translated as CSAERGRQFF.

The V gene is TRBV15, the J gene TRBJ2-1; 11 bases align to TRBD1. The CDR3 is made up of 16 amino acids. In germline, CDR1 is LNHNV, CDR2 YYDKDF (reference sequence). After removal of 1 base from V and 6 bases from J, the junction contained 5 bases not matched to a gene. CDR3 amino acids: CATSRAGTGGSNEQFF. CDR3 DNA: TGTGCCACCAGCAGAGCCGGGACAGGGGGTTCCAATGAGCAGTTCTTC.

The chain joins TRBV18 to TRBJ1-2, with TRBD1 matching 8 bases. J lost 2 bases, V lost 7 bases, and 3 bases had no gene match. Germline values: CDR1 KGHSH, CDR2 LQKENI. The CDR3 is made up of 13 amino acids. The CDR3 DNA sequence: TGTGCCAGCTGGCCAGGGGGCAACTATGGCTACACCTTC. Its translation: CASWPGGNYGYTF.

The chain couples TRBV6-5 to TRBJ2-7; D is uncertain. This CDR3 contains 13 residues. V lost 10 bases and J lost 5, with 18 bases in between. From germline, CDR1 is MNHEY and CDR2 SVGAGI. The CDR3 DNA reads as TGTGCCACCTTAGGGCTAGGGATCCACGAGCAGTACTTC. The encoded protein is CATLGLGIHEQYF.

As concerns this clone: Germline and junction disagree at one end, which may indicate a read error. This sequence joins TRBV30 and TRBJ2-1, with 10 bases identical to TRBD1. This CDR3 comprises 12 residues. Germline V lookup: CDR1 GTSNPN, CDR2 SVGIG (reference sequence). The CDR3 DNA sequence: TGTGCCTGGAGTCCGGGACAGGGGAATCAGGTCTTC. Translated: CAWSPGQGNQVF.

The J gene is TRBJ2-2, the V gene TRBV30; 11 bases line up with TRBD1. The CDR3 totals 14 residues. In germline, CDR1 is GTSNPN, CDR2 SVGIG (reference sequence). V gave up 7 bases and J gave up 4 bases; unmatched junction bases: 5. This CDR3 is CAFGTGGVTGELFF. CDR3 DNA sequence: TGTGCCTTCGGGACAGGGGGAGTCACCGGGGAGCTGTTTTTT.

The chain combines TRBV7-8 with TRBJ2-1; D is undetermined. Germline CDR1 and CDR2: SGHVS and FQNEAQ. V lost 1 base and J 0 bases, leaving 10 bases between the germline ends. The CDR3 covers 16 residues. The CDR3 is CASSLESHLSYNEQFF. Written as DNA, the CDR3 is TGTGCCAGCAGCTTAGAGAGCCACCTCTCCTACAATGAGCAGTTCTTC.

The chain carries TRBV2 and TRBJ2-7; D remains unclear. V lost 4 bases and J 3 bases, leaving 7 bases between the germline ends. The CDR3 consists of 12 residues. Germline CDR1 SNHLY, CDR2 FYNNEI. The CDR3 bases are TGTGCCAGCAGTGGCCAGGACTACGAGCAGTACTTC. Translated, it gives CASSGQDYEQYF.

This clone appeared a few times. Other DNA sequences in the sample encode the same CDR3. The chain is built from TRBV5-1 and TRBJ2-7; D not certain. The CDR3 loop spans 11 amino acids. Germline V gene lookup returns CDR1 SGHRS and CDR2 YFSETQ. Trimming took off 0 bases at V and 2 bases at J, with 0 bases between the two ends. The CDR3 nucleotides read TGCGCCAGCAGCTTGGCCTACGAGCAGTACTTC. Amino acid sequence: CASSLAYEQYF.

V is TRBV7-9 and J is TRBJ1-1; D gene unclear. Trimming took 2 bases from V and 7 from J, leaving 11 bases between them. Germline V gene sequence: CDR1 SEHNR, CDR2 FQNEAQ (reference sequence). The CDR3 spans 13 residues. The CDR3 spells CASSLLGQIEAFF. In nucleotides, the CDR3 is TGTGCCAGCAGCTTATTGGGTCAGATTGAAGCTTTCTTT.